The 27 T cell receptor beta chains below all came from one sample that was sequenced in a study of cytomegalovirus exposure and HLA in healthy donors (dated 2017 in TCRdb). Libraries were constructed by the immunoSEQ multiplex PCR assay. The table comes from immuneACCESS by way of TCRdb, which keeps in-frame sequences with V and J called. Part of the clones is missing from these tables; in studies checked, under half for an unresolved V gene and the rest for unknown reasons. The sample table records hundreds of thousands of clones; 86% of these occur just once. Of the sample, roughly 0.82% is held by the ten largest clones. Material: PBMCs. Receptors originate from a woman between 18 and 29 years old in good health and CMV-seronegative.

V usage is TRBV6-1 and J usage is TRBJ2-3, with 16 positions matching TRBD2. The junction had 11 bases not matched to a gene; V was cut back by 4 bases and J by 7 bases. Germline V gene lookup returns CDR1 MNHNS and CDR2 SASEGT. This CDR3 spans 18 amino acids. The CDR3 reads CASSGAGTSGGGLHTQYF. CDR3 coding DNA: TGTGCCAGCAGTGGAGCCGGGACTAGCGGGGGGGGCTTGCATACGCAGTATTTT.

The chain is built from TRBV7-2 and TRBJ2-7; TRBD1 might be the D (7 bases). Germline CDR1 SGHTA, CDR2 FQGNSA. Trimming stripped 6 bases from V and 6 bases from J, with 15 bases between. CDR3 length equals 13 residues. The CDR3 DNA is TGTGCCAGCAGAGCTTACAGGGGAGGCGAGCAGTACTTC. Encoded protein: CASRAYRGGEQYF.

This rearrangement joins TRBV28 to TRBJ1-1, with 9 bases aligning to TRBD1. This CDR3 region has 15 residues. Trimming removed 5 bases from V and 5 bases from J; junction bases left unmatched: 9. Germline assignment: CDR1 MDHEN and CDR2 SYDVKM. In DNA form, the CDR3 reads TGTGCCAGCAGTCCTGCACAGGGGGCTATGACTGAAGCTTTCTTT. This translates into CASSPAQGAMTEAFF.

This chain joins TRBV4-1 and TRBJ1-1; D not certain. Germline CDR1 reads MGHRA; CDR2 reads YSYEKL. CDR3 size: 14 residues. V lost 2 bases, J lost 4 bases, and 11 bases lay in between. The CDR3 sequence is CASSQYAGSTEAFF. The CDR3 coding sequence is TGCGCCAGCAGCCAATACGCCGGGAGCACTGAAGCTTTCTTT.

This clone has a single count. This chain uses TRBV27 with TRBJ2-7, with TRBD2 as a possible D gene (6 bases). The germline CDR1 and CDR2 sequences are MNHEY and SMNVEV (reference sequence). The CDR3 length is 19 residues. V was pared by 0 bases and J by 5 bases, with 26 bases between. CDR3 amino acids: CASSLSGVGVEGGLHEQYF. The CDR3 DNA reads as TGTGCCAGCAGTTTATCAGGGGTCGGTGTTGAGGGAGGTCTCCACGAGCAGTACTTC.

The chain links TRBV19 to TRBJ1-1, with TRBD1 matching 9 bases. The germline V gene encodes CDR1 LNHDA and CDR2 SQIVND (reference sequence). The CDR3 covers 15 residues. V shed 5 bases and J 1 base; nucleotides not matched to a gene: 5. CDR3 in amino acids: CASSPGDRANTEAFF. CDR3 DNA sequence: TGTGCCAGTAGTCCAGGGGACAGGGCGAACACTGAAGCTTTCTTT.

The chain is built from TRBV10-2 and TRBJ2-7, with D possibly matching TRBD2 (6 bases). CDR1 WSHSY and CDR2 SAAADI come from the germline V gene. This CDR3 has 14 residues. The V and J ends lost 1 base and 2 bases respectively, with 9 bases between them. Here the CDR3 DNA reads TGCGCCAGCAGTGAGTTGGGGGGTCCCTACGAGCAGTACTTC. This sequence encodes CASSELGGPYEQYF.

V is TRBV7-6 and J is TRBJ2-1; maybe TRBD2 (6 bases). Germline V gives CDR1 SGHVS, CDR2 FNYEAQ. V was trimmed by 4 bases and J by 9 bases, leaving 10 bases between them. This CDR3 is built from 12 residues. The DNA for the CDR3 is TGTGCCAGCAGCTGGAAGGAGGGTGAGCAGTTCTTC. Its translation: CASSWKEGEQFF.

This rearrangement joins TRBV9 to TRBJ1-2; 9 bases map to TRBD1. The J segment lost 4 bases and the V segment lost 5 bases, leaving 12 bases of the junction unmatched. The germline CDR1 and CDR2 sequences are SGDLS and YYNGEE. This CDR3 is 16 amino acids long. The CDR3 DNA reads TGTGCCAGCAGACGGGACAGGGCCATTCTCGGCTATGGCTACACCTTC. The encoded protein is CASRRDRAILGYGYTF.

In nucleotides, the CDR3 is TGTGCCAGTAGTCAGGGGGCCCTCACCGGGGAGCTGTTTTTT. Its protein is CASSQGALTGELFF. J is TRBJ2-2 and V is TRBV19; 8 bases align to TRBD1. The V gene end was trimmed by 5 bases and the J gene end by 4 bases; junction bases not matched to a gene: 3. The CDR3 extends over 14 amino acids. Germline-derived CDR1 and CDR2 are LNHDA and SQIVND (reference sequence).

The chain couples TRBV5-4 to TRBJ2-7; D possibly corresponds to TRBD2 (6 bases). The CDR3 has 11 amino acids. Germline CDR1 is SGHNT and CDR2 is YYREEE (reference sequence). The V and J ends lost 3 bases and 7 bases respectively, with 8 bases between them. CDR3 in DNA: TGTGCCAGCAGCTGGGCGGGGGAGCAGTACTTC. Its protein is CASSWAGEQYF.

This clone was seen once. The V and J genes are TRBV28 and TRBJ2-6; 11 bases are a match to TRBD2. The germline V gene encodes CDR1 MDHEN and CDR2 SYDVKM. The CDR3 contains 21 residues. V lost 1 base, J lost 3 bases, and 14 bases stayed unmatched. CDR3 amino acids: CASSLSPLVAGGPGGANVLTF. The CDR3, as DNA: TGTGCCAGCAGTTTATCCCCCTTGGTAGCGGGAGGGCCAGGTGGGGCCAACGTCCTGACTTTC.

The V gene is TRBV6-5, the J gene TRBJ1-3; D uncertain. The CDR3 totals 12 residues. V gave up 6 bases and J gave up 0 bases, with 3 bases separating them. Germline V gene data show CDR1 as MNHEY and CDR2 as SVGAGI. In nucleotides, the CDR3 is TGTGCCAGCAGCCTCTCTGGAAACACCATATATTTT. Its protein is CASSLSGNTIYF.

This clone has more than one count but fewer than ten. This rearrangement joins TRBV7-2 to TRBJ2-7, with D possibly matching TRBD2 (6 bases). Germline loops: CDR1 SGHTA, CDR2 FQGNSA. With 5 bases removed from V and 5 bases from J, the gap between germline ends came to 13 bases. The CDR3 runs 13 residues. CDR3 DNA sequence: TGTGCCAGCAGCCTGCTGTGGGGGGACGAGCAGTACTTC. Encoded protein: CASSLLWGDEQYF.

V usage is TRBV6-5 and J usage is TRBJ2-1, with a weak D call TRBD1 (6 bases). The V end lost 7 bases, the J end lost 5 bases, and 9 bases lay between the germline ends. The CDR3 runs to 12 residues. Germline assignment: CDR1 MNHEY and CDR2 SVGAGI. The CDR3 bases are TGTGCCAGCACGGACAGTAACAATGAGCAGTTCTTC. Protein product: CASTDSNNEQFF.

V gene TRBV27 combines with J gene TRBJ1-1; no reliable D call. V lost 3 bases and J 8 bases, leaving 7 bases between the germline ends. The CDR3 sequence is 11 residues long. Germline values: CDR1 MNHEY, CDR2 SMNVEV (reference sequence). CDR3 protein: CASSFKAEAFF. DNA of the CDR3: TGTGCCAGCAGTTTTAAAGCCGAAGCTTTCTTT.

Here the CDR3 reads CASSPGTGLMVQYF. In nucleotides, the CDR3 is TGTGCCAGCAGTCCAGGGACAGGGCTCATGGTGCAGTACTTC. The chain recombines TRBV6-1 with TRBJ2-7; 9 bases match TRBD1. This CDR3 has 14 amino acids. Germline CDR1 reads MNHNS; CDR2 reads SASEGT. The V segment lost 5 bases and the J segment 9 bases; nucleotides outside the gene matches: 11.

The genes are TRBV25-1 and TRBJ1-2, with 7 bases matching TRBD1. Germline V CDR1 and CDR2: MGHDK, SYGVNS. This CDR3 contains 16 residues. With 4 bases clipped from V and 1 base from J, the junction kept 9 bases outside the gene matches. DNA of the CDR3: TGTGCCAGCAGTGGTACGGACAGGCCGCATAACTATGGCTACACCTTC. Amino acids: CASSGTDRPHNYGYTF.

The chain carries TRBV4-1 and TRBJ2-7, with D possibly TRBD2 on 6 matching bases. CDR3 length equals 14 residues. Germline assignment: CDR1 MGHRA and CDR2 YSYEKL. Trimming removed 7 bases at V and 4 bases at J, with 17 bases between. The CDR3 is CASTWDGGPYEQYF. As DNA, the CDR3 is TGCGCCAGCACCTGGGACGGAGGGCCATACGAGCAGTACTTC.

CDR3 region: CAISETSGVNEQYF. The CDR3 DNA reads TGTGCCATCAGTGAGACCTCAGGGGTCAACGAGCAGTACTTC. The chain recombines TRBV10-3 with TRBJ2-7; a weak D match, TRBD1 (6 bases). The germline V gene encodes CDR1 ENHRY and CDR2 SYGVKD. With 2 bases removed from V and 5 bases from J, the gap between germline ends came to 13 bases. This CDR3 region has 14 residues.

J is TRBJ2-3 and V is TRBV7-9, with 15 bases matching TRBD2. V lost 11 bases to trimming and J lost 0 bases; unmatched junction nucleotides: 15. The CDR3 extends over 19 amino acids. Per the germline V gene, CDR1 is SEHNR and CDR2 is FQNEAQ (reference sequence). The DNA of the CDR3 is TGTGCCTCCTCGCGTTGGGGACTAGCGGGAGGAGCTAGCACAGATACGCAGTATTTT. Translating it yields CASSRWGLAGGASTDTQYF.

The chain uses TRBV4-1 and TRBJ2-1, with 15 bases lining up with TRBD2. The CDR3 consists of 18 residues. CDR1 is MGHRA and CDR2 is YSYEKL in the germline V gene. The V and J ends lost 4 bases and 8 bases, in that order; junction bases with no gene match: 12. The DNA for the CDR3 is TGCGCCAGCAGCCTAGAACCCGGACTAGCGGGAGGGCCAGATGAGCAGTTCTTC. Protein sequence: CASSLEPGLAGGPDEQFF.

This clone has a single count. The chain carries TRBV7-2 and TRBJ1-5; a weak D match, TRBD1 (5 bases). This CDR3 is 15 amino acids long. V lost 1 base and J lost 7, with 14 bases in between. Germline CDR1 and CDR2: SGHTA and FQGNSA. CDR3 region: CASSLVGQGRQPQHF. For the CDR3, the DNA is TGTGCCAGCAGCTTAGTCGGGCAGGGTCGACAGCCCCAGCATTTT.

The chain employs TRBV7-9 and TRBJ1-2; 8 bases are shared with TRBD1. Germline V gives CDR1 SEHNR, CDR2 FQNEAQ (reference sequence). The CDR3 has 14 amino acids. After removal of 1 base from V and 5 bases from J, the junction contained 3 bases not matched to a gene. DNA of the CDR3: TGTGCCAGCAGCTTAGGGCAGGGGGCGTATGGCTACACCTTC. The encoded protein is CASSLGQGAYGYTF.

This chain uses TRBV20-1 with TRBJ1-2; D possibly corresponds to TRBD1 (5 bases). Germline CDR1 is DFQATT and CDR2 is SNEGSKA (reference sequence). V was clipped by 7 bases and J by 7 bases, with 13 bases between them. The CDR3 sequence is 11 residues long. The chain's CDR3 is CSGDGAGGYTF. For the CDR3, the DNA is TGCAGTGGGGACGGAGCGGGTGGCTACACCTTC.

Only one count was recorded for this clone. Here the CDR3 DNA reads TGCGCCAGCAGCGTCGGGACTAGCGGGAGGCTCATATCCTACGAGCAGTACTTC. Its protein is CASSVGTSGRLISYEQYF. The V gene is TRBV5-1, the J gene TRBJ2-7; 15 nucleotides agree with TRBD2. Germline lookup yields CDR1 SGHRS and CDR2 YFSETQ. The trim removed 4 bases at V and 1 base at J, leaving 9 bases unmatched. The CDR3 totals 18 residues.

This clone was recorded only once. V and J are TRBV29-1 and TRBJ2-1, with D possibly being TRBD2 (6 bases). The CDR3 is 11 residues long. Germline loops: CDR1 SQVTM, CDR2 ANQGSEA. Trimming took off 6 bases at V and 15 bases at J, with 18 bases between the two ends. In DNA, the CDR3 is TGCAGCGTGACCTTGGGGGGTAGACTGTTCTTC. Translating it yields CSVTLGGRLFF.